The present T cell receptor (beta chain) was sequenced within a study of T cells in Graves' hyperthyroidism and ophthalmopathy. Study-wide findings and caveats: Ophthalmopathy stood apart from stable hyperthyroidism in a 13 V-J model.

On this clonotype itself: Its antigen remains unknown.

With 4 bases removed from V and 10 bases from J, the gap between germline ends came to 11 bases. From germline, CDR1 is SGHAT and CDR2 FQNNGV. The CDR3 consists of 12 residues. Exclusion followed for patients with uncontrolled infection, other autoimmune disease, pregnancy or lactation. Each diagnosis was grounded in clinical symptoms, serum thyroxine and TRAb, thyroid ultrasound, and orbital computed tomography. PBMCs were obtained from over 8.5 ml fresh peripheral blood. It was RNA transcripts that yielded the amplified TCR beta CDR3 regions. HTBI primers were employed in a first-round RT-PCR of the TCR CDR3. TCRdb re-analysed the multiplex PCR reads in MiXCR, keeping a single row per CDR3 protein. The data contain under 650,000 distinct CDR3 sequences, roughly 16% of them singletons.

This clonotype was obtained from a woman younger than 45 with Graves' hyperthyroidism. Material: blood. The chain combines TRBV11-2 with TRBJ2-1; D unresolved. CDR3 residues: CASSSRNYEQFF. DNA of the CDR3: TGTGCCAGCAGCTCGAGAAATTACGAGCAGTTCTTC.